Sequencing of this T cell receptor (beta chain) was carried out in a study of shared clonotypes between healthy human individuals. Measured with immunoSEQ multiplex PCR; TCRdb has only the in-frame clones, and not every one. The sample has fewer than 600,000 clones, 79% seen once. Adult Caucasians living in Nashville, Tennessee made up all of the donors. Genomic DNA, for the unsorted samples, came from about 90 million PBMCs. Sequenced sample: PBMCs. The origin of this receptor is a woman aged 40 to 50 in good health. Some clones in this sample may be carry-over from other donors' samples.

The CDR3 bases are TGTGCCAGCAGCCCTCCCTGGGGCGGGAGAGGGGGCTACAATGAGCAGTTCTTC. It specifies CASSPPWGGRGGYNEQFF. This chain uses TRBV7-9 with TRBJ2-1; possible D gene TRBD2, 7 bases. The CDR3 has 18 amino acids. Germline-derived CDR1 and CDR2 are SEHNR and FQNEAQ (reference sequence). Trimming removed 5 bases at V and 3 bases at J, with 23 bases between.